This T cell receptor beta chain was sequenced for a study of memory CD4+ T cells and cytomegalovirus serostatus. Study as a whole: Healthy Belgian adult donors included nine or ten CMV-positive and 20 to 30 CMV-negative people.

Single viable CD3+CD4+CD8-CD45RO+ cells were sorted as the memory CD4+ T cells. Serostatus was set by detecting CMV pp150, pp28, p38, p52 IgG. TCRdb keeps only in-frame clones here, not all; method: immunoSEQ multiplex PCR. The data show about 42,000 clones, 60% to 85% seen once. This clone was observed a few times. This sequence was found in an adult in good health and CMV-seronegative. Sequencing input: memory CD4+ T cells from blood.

The CDR3 is CASSSQTGLDTGELFF. Written as DNA, the CDR3 is TGTGCCAGCAGCTCCCAAACCGGGTTAGACACCGGGGAGCTGTTTTTT. This chain joins TRBV5-4 and TRBJ2-2; D gene ambiguous. The V and J ends lost 3 bases and 3 bases respectively, with 15 bases between them. The CDR3 is made up of 16 amino acids. In germline, CDR1 is SGHNT, CDR2 YYREEE (reference sequence).